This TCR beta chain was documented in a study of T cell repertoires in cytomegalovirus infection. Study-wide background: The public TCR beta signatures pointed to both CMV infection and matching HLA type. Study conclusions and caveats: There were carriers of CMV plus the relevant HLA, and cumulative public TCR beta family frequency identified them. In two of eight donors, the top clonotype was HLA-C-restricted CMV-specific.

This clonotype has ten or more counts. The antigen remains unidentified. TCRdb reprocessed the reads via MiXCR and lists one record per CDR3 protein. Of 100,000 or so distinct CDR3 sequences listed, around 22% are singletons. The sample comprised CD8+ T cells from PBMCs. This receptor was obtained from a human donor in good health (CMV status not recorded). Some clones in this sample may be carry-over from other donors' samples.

The CDR3 region is CASSYGRTSGPSEQYF. The CDR3 DNA follows: TGTGCCAGCAGTTACGGGCGGACTAGCGGGCCAAGCGAGCAGTACTTC. This chain joins TRBV6-2 or TRBV6-3 and TRBJ2-7; 11 nucleotides line up with TRBD2. The CDR3 consists of 16 residues. Germline V lookup: CDR1 MNHEY, CDR2 SVGEGT. After removal of 2 bases from V and 6 bases from J, the junction contained 9 bases not matched to a gene.